A single sample is the source of the 22 T cell receptor beta chains below, sequenced in a study of identical twins. Via MiXCR, TCRdb re-called the 5' RACE reads, giving one row per CDR3 protein. This repertoire shows 1,800,000 or so distinct CDR3 sequences, under 35% found once; its top ten account for less than 0.35%. The sample consisted of cord blood. All receptors come from a newborn girl in good health.

The chain joins TRBV29-1 to TRBJ2-1, with 8 bases lining up with TRBD1. V lost 4 bases and J lost 3; bases outside the gene matches: 2. Germline CDR1 and CDR2: SQVTM and ANQGSEA. The CDR3 is 13 residues long. The DNA for the CDR3 is TGCAGCGTTGTTGGACAGGGCTACAATGAGCAGTTCTTC. Protein product: CSVVGQGYNEQFF.

This clonotype showed up many times. The J gene is TRBJ2-3, the V gene TRBV5-1; 11 bases align to TRBD2. Germline values: CDR1 SGHRS, CDR2 YFSETQ. The CDR3 is 13 amino acids. The trim removed 4 bases at V and 7 bases at J, leaving 2 bases unmatched. CDR3 sequence: CASSIAGGHTQYF. The CDR3, as DNA: TGCGCCAGCAGCATAGCGGGGGGGCATACGCAGTATTTT.

This clonotype was counted a few times. V usage is TRBV11-2 and J usage is TRBJ2-3, with TRBD2 identical over 8 bases. The germline gives CDR1 SGHAT, CDR2 FQNNGV. V shed 1 base and J 4 bases; nucleotides not matched to a gene: 7. The CDR3 runs 16 residues. CDR3 nucleotides: TGTGCCAGCAGCTTAGTAACGGGGGGGTGGGCAGATACGCAGTATTTT. Amino acids: CASSLVTGGWADTQYF.

This clonotype was counted a few times. This chain links TRBV5-1 with TRBJ1-6; TRBD1 aligns across 7 bases. CDR3 length: 14 residues. With V trimmed by 4 bases and J by 8 bases, 6 bases remained unmatched. The germline V gene encodes CDR1 SGHRS and CDR2 YFSETQ. The CDR3 coding sequence is TGCGCCAGCAGCCCCCGGGACAGTCATTCACCCCTCCACTTT. Translating it yields CASSPRDSHSPLHF.

Regarding this clonotype: At one of its ends the junction is not consistent with the germline gene, which may arise from a read error. The rearrangement joins TRBV9 to TRBJ2-3; a possible D gene is TRBD1 (8 bases). Germline assignment: CDR1 SGDLS and CDR2 YYNGEE. The CDR3 runs to 18 residues. The CDR3 reads CVSSEQGASGSLQDTQYF. The CDR3, as DNA: TGTGTCAGCAGCGAGCAGGGGGCTAGCGGTTCTTTACAAGATACGCAGTATTTT.

This clonotype appeared a few times. The gene calls are TRBV6-6 and TRBJ1-2; weak D call: TRBD1 (5 bases). Trimming took 6 bases from V and 1 from J, leaving 12 bases between them. CDR3 length: 14 residues. From germline, CDR1 is MNHNY and CDR2 SVGAGI (reference sequence). The CDR3: CASRGGRDNYGYTF. CDR3 in DNA: TGTGCCAGCAGGGGGGGAAGGGATAACTATGGCTACACCTTC.

The chain employs TRBV29-1 and TRBJ1-1; D remains unclear. V shed 1 base and J shed 1 base, with 7 bases lying between them. This CDR3 region has 13 residues. CDR1 and CDR2 from the germline V gene are SQVTM and ANQGSEA. The CDR3 protein is CSVEVGRNTEAFF. The CDR3 coding sequence is TGCAGCGTTGAAGTAGGACGGAACACTGAAGCTTTCTTT.

V is TRBV5-6 and J is TRBJ2-3, with D unclear. Germline loops: CDR1 SGHDT, CDR2 YYEEEE. This CDR3 spans 13 amino acids. Trimming took 0 bases from V and 4 from J, leaving 6 bases between them. CDR3 in amino acids: CASSLAQPDTQYF. CDR3 coding DNA: TGTGCCAGCAGCTTGGCTCAACCAGATACGCAGTATTTT.

This clonotype has a handful of counts. V usage is TRBV6-5 and J usage is TRBJ2-7; 12 positions agree with TRBD1. CDR3 length: 16 amino acids. The germline CDR1 and CDR2 sequences are MNHEY and SVGAGI. V lost 5 bases, J lost 7 bases, and 12 bases stayed unmatched. This CDR3 reads CASSQSGTGGYNEQYF. In DNA, the CDR3 is TGTGCCAGCAGTCAATCCGGGACAGGGGGCTACAATGAGCAGTACTTC.

In the case of this clonotype: This may stem from a read error, because a much larger clone lies one nucleotide away. CDR3 nucleotides: TGTGCCAGCAGCCAAGGGCACCGGGACAAAAGAGCTAACTGTGGCTACACCTTC. It yields the protein CASSQGHRDKRANCGYTF. The rearrangement uses TRBV14 and TRBJ1-2; perhaps TRBD1 as D (6 bases). The germline V gene has CDR1 SGHDN and CDR2 FVKESK. CDR3 length: 18 amino acids. Full variable domain (outside the CDR3, taken from reference TRBV14 and TRBJ1-2): EAGVTQFPSHSVIEKGQTVTLRCDPISGHDNLYWYRRVMGKEIKFLLHFVKESKQDESGMPNNRFLAERTGGTYSTLKVQPAELEDSGVYFCASSQGHRDKRANCGYTFGSGTRLTVV.

The chain combines TRBV13 with TRBJ2-7, with 8 bases fitting TRBD2. V lost 5 bases to trimming and J lost 1 base; unmatched junction nucleotides: 7. CDR3 length equals 15 residues. The V gene's germline CDR1 is PRHDT and CDR2 FYEKMQ (reference sequence). This chain's CDR3 is CASSPPGGGSYEQYF. The CDR3 DNA sequence: TGTGCCAGCAGCCCGCCCGGGGGGGGATCCTACGAGCAGTACTTC.

This chain joins TRBV12-3 or TRBV12-4 and TRBJ2-5; a possible D gene is TRBD2 (5 bases). Deletions cut 6 bases from V and 4 bases from J, with 18 bases between. The CDR3 runs to 15 residues. In DNA, the CDR3 is TGTGCCAGCAGAAAATCTGGGGTGGCGGGAGAGACCCAGTACTTC. It specifies CASRKSGVAGETQYF.

This clonotype was counted ten times or more. This chain joins TRBV14 and TRBJ2-5; TRBD2 might be the D (5 bases). This CDR3 spans 16 amino acids. Germline values: CDR1 SGHDN, CDR2 FVKESK. Trimming took off 2 bases at V and 4 bases at J, with 17 bases between the two ends. The CDR3 loop is CASSQLQLGLGETQYF. The CDR3 DNA is TGTGCCAGCAGCCAACTACAACTAGGCCTGGGAGAGACCCAGTACTTC.

The rearrangement uses TRBV7-2 and TRBJ1-5; D call uncertain. Germline CDR1 reads SGHTA; CDR2 reads FQGNSA. This CDR3 contains 13 residues. The ends were cut back, 2 bases at V and 3 bases at J, with 5 bases in the middle. CDR3 DNA: TGTGCCAGCAGCTTACAACTCAATCAGCCCCAGCATTTT. It codes for CASSLQLNQPQHF.

The sample holds a few counts of this clonotype. This chain joins TRBV24-1 and TRBJ2-1; 8 nucleotides align to TRBD2. This CDR3 is built from 15 residues. Trimming cost V 3 bases and J 5 bases; bases outside gene matches: 5. Germline loops: CDR1 KGHDR, CDR2 SFDVKD. The chain's CDR3 is CATSDKRELHNEQFF. The CDR3 region has the DNA TGTGCCACCAGTGATAAGCGGGAGTTACACAATGAGCAGTTCTTC.

This clonotype occurred a few times. The chain carries TRBV5-1 and TRBJ2-3, with TRBD2 matching over 10 bases. The CDR3 runs 17 residues. In germline, CDR1 is SGHRS, CDR2 YFSETQ. Losses at the gene ends were 3 bases for V and 2 bases for J; bases not matched to a gene: 9. The CDR3 is CASSYLRTSGTTDTQYF. The CDR3 nucleotides are TGCGCCAGCAGCTACCTGCGGACTAGCGGAACCACAGATACGCAGTATTTT. The variable domain in full, with the rest retrieved from reference TRBV5-1 and TRBJ2-3, is KAGVTQTPRYLIKTRGQQVTLSCSPISGHRSVSWYQQTPGQGLQFLFEYFSETQRNKGNFPGRFSGRQFSNSRSEMNVSTLELGDSALYLCASSYLRTSGTTDTQYFGPGTRLTVL.

The chain links TRBV6-4 to TRBJ2-1; D ambiguous. The DNA end favors TRBJ2-7, so the J call may be wrong. Germline V gene data show CDR1 as MRHNA and CDR2 as SNTAGT. The CDR3 spans 14 residues. In nucleotides, the CDR3 is TGTGCCAGCAGTGACTCCTCCTACTACAATGAGCAGTACTTC. Translated, it gives CASSDSSYYNEQYF.

V gene TRBV30 combines with J gene TRBJ2-3; 12 bases align to TRBD2. CDR1 is GTSNPN and CDR2 is SVGIG in the germline V gene (reference sequence). The CDR3 has 15 amino acids. Trimming took 5 bases from V and 10 from J; bases not matched to a gene: 13. DNA for the CDR3: TGTGCCTGGGCAGAGGGACTAGCGGGCCCTTTAGCGCAGTATTTT. Amino acids: CAWAEGLAGPLAQYF.

V and J are TRBV21-1 and TRBJ1-1; the table's D gene call, TRBD1, was not cross checked with the DNA. TRBV21-1 corresponds to a pseudogene. The CDR3 has 15 amino acids. The CDR3: CASSVPGPGDTEAFF. CDR3 nucleotide sequence: TGTGCCAGCAGCGTTCCGGGTCCCGGGGACACTGAAGCTTTCTTT.

Only a few counts were recorded for this clonotype. The chain couples TRBV14 to TRBJ2-3; D remains ambiguous. The CDR3 contains 15 residues. V gave up 0 bases and J gave up 2 bases, with 9 bases separating them. Germline assignment: CDR1 SGHDN and CDR2 FVKESK. The CDR3 loop reads CASSQEMGNTDTQYF. The CDR3 DNA follows: TGTGCCAGCAGCCAAGAAATGGGTAACACAGATACGCAGTATTTT. The full variable domain, completed using reference TRBV14 and TRBJ2-3, is EAGVTQFPSHSVIEKGQTVTLRCDPISGHDNLYWYRRVMGKEIKFLLHFVKESKQDESGMPNNRFLAERTGGTYSTLKVQPAELEDSGVYFCASSQEMGNTDTQYFGPGTRLTVL.

The table lists this clonotype with a few counts. V usage is TRBV12-3 or TRBV12-4 and J usage is TRBJ2-3; D is perhaps TRBD2 (5 bases). The CDR3 totals 17 residues. V dropped 3 bases and J dropped 0 bases, with 16 bases sitting between them. The CDR3 spells CASSLSSELSSTDTQYF. CDR3 sequence (DNA): TGTGCCAGCAGTTTGAGTAGCGAGCTATCTAGCACAGATACGCAGTATTTT.

V is TRBV21-1 and J is TRBJ2-4. TRBV21-1 is a documented pseudogene. The CDR3 is 16 residues long. CDR3 DNA sequence: TGTGCCAGCAGCAAAGCCGGTAGCCTACCCAAAAACATTCAGTACTTC. Its translation: CASSKAGSLPKNIQYF.